These T cell receptor beta chains were read from a single sample in a study of cytomegalovirus exposure and HLA in healthy donors. TCRdb's table, derived via immunoSEQ multiplex PCR, lists solely in-frame clones and lacks some. The repertoire holds some 180,000 clones, around 77% seen once, with 1.5% to 2% in the top ten. Sequenced sample: PBMCs. These receptors originate from a woman in her 30s in good health and CMV-seronegative. Both conserved end residues are part of each CDR3. D genes are given only for firm matches. Clone size is given for some rows only: seen once, a few or many times, or a class if the clone is expanded.

j_call v_call clone_size cdr3_length d_call cdr3_nt cdr3_aa
TRBJ2-7 TRBV2 . 13 TRBD2 TGTGCCAGCCGGGCGGGGGGGCTTCGCGAGCAGTACTTC CASRAGGLREQYF
TRBJ1-4 TRBV30 . 14 TRBD1 TGTGCCTGGAGTAAGGACAGGGGACGTGAAAAACTGTTTTTT CAWSKDRGREKLFF
TRBJ1-6 TRBV5-1 . 14 . TGCGCCAGCAGCTTGGAACAGGGATACTCACCCCTCCACTTT CASSLEQGYSPLHF
TRBJ2-1 TRBV10-3 . 17 TRBD2 TGTGCCATCAGTGACATAGCGGGTTCTAACTCCTACAATGAGCAGTTCTTC CAISDIAGSNSYNEQFF
TRBJ2-7 TRBV7-2 . 12 . TGTGCCAGCAGCTTAGCGGGGGGCGAGCAGTACTTC CASSLAGGEQYF
TRBJ1-6 TRBV9 . 15 TRBD1 TGTGCCAGCAGCGAAAACAGGGGTCGGGGTTCACCCCTCCACTTT CASSENRGRGSPLHF
TRBJ2-3 TRBV9 . 16 TRBD2 TGTGCCAGCAGCGTAGCGCCAAGCGGGGGCACAGATACGCAGTATTTT CASSVAPSGGTDTQYF
TRBJ1-2 TRBV4-2 . 15 . TGTGCCAGTATGCCGACTAGCCGAGGGAACTATGGCTACACCTTC CASMPTSRGNYGYTF
TRBJ1-3 TRBV4-3 . 13 . TGCGCCAGCAGCCAAGATAGGGGAACCGCGGTTTATTTT CASSQDRGTAVYF
TRBJ1-5 TRBV5-7 . 15 . TGTGCCAGCAGCTTGTATAGATATAGCAATCAGCCCCAGCATTTT CASSLYRYSNQPQHF
TRBJ2-7 TRBV19 . 15 TRBD1 TGTGCCAGTAGTCTTAGAGGGGGCGAGACGAACGAGCAGTACTTC CASSLRGGETNEQYF
TRBJ2-5 TRBV7-2 few 16 . TGTGCCAGCAGCGTATACGCGGGCCCTGTGGAAGAGACCCAGTACTTC CASSVYAGPVEETQYF
TRBJ2-4 TRBV5-1 . 17 TRBD2 TGCGCCAGCAGCCCCGTCGGGGGGGTTGTAGCCAAAAACATTCAGTACTTC CASSPVGGVVAKNIQYF
TRBJ1-5 TRBV30 . 14 TRBD1 TGTGCCTGGAGTCGGGACAGTAGCAATCAGCCCCAGCATTTT CAWSRDSSNQPQHF
TRBJ2-1 TRBV7-7 . 13 . TGTGCTAGCAGCCTTGGACAAGGCAATGAGCAGTTCTTC CASSLGQGNEQFF
TRBJ1-1 TRBV5-8 . 14 TRBD1 TGTGCCAGCAGCTCTAGGACAGGGAACACTGAAGCTTTCTTT CASSSRTGNTEAFF
TRBJ1-5 TRBV29-1 . 16 TRBD1 TGCAGCGTAGCTCGGGACAGGGGAGCCAGCAATCAGCCCCAGCATTTT CSVARDRGASNQPQHF
TRBJ2-3 TRBV5-4 . 16 TRBD1 TGTGCCAGCAGCAACAAAGGGACAGTTGGGGCAGATACGCAGTATTTT CASSNKGTVGADTQYF
TRBJ2-1 TRBV4-3 few 19 . TGCGCCAGCAGCCAAGGGGGTAATACGGGACTGAGCTCCTACAATGAGCAGTTCTTC CASSQGGNTGLSSYNEQFF
TRBJ2-7 TRBV6-1 . 17 TRBD2 TGTGCCAGCAGTGGGCCTCTGAAGCGGGGGGGTGCGGTAGTGCAGTACTTC CASSGPLKRGGAVVQYF
TRBJ2-2 TRBV29-1 . 12 . TGCAGCGTCTTCAGGGGAACCGGGGAGCTGTTTTTT CSVFRGTGELFF
TRBJ1-2 TRBV10-3 few 17 . TGTGCCATCAGTGAGTCGATGAGCAACCCAGGGTTATATGGCTACACCTTC CAISESMSNPGLYGYTF
TRBJ1-1 TRBV19 . 13 TRBD1 TGTGCCAGTAGGCGGACAGGGTACACTGAAGCTTTCTTT CASRRTGYTEAFF
TRBJ1-3 TRBV5-1 . 16 TRBD1 TGCGCCAGCAGCGTGAAGGGTAGGGGGCCTGGAAACACCATATATTTT CASSVKGRGPGNTIYF
TRBJ1-2 TRBV5-6 . 14 TRBD1 TGTGCCAGCAGGATCAGGGGGCGCGACTATGGCTACACCTTC CASRIRGRDYGYTF
TRBJ2-6 TRBV5-1 . 15 . TGCGCCAGCAGCCTGGGAGACTCTGGGGCCAACGTCCTGACTTTC CASSLGDSGANVLTF
TRBJ2-7 TRBV10-2 . 12 . TGCGCCAGCAGTGAGTCCTTCTACGAGCAGTACTTC CASSESFYEQYF
TRBJ2-7 TRBV7-2 . 14 . TGTGCCAGCAGCTTAGCGCCTAAGCCCTACGAGCAGTACTTC CASSLAPKPYEQYF
TRBJ2-3 TRBV7-3 . 15 . TGTGCCAGCAGCTCCGATAGCGGTTTCACAGATACGCAGTATTTT CASSSDSGFTDTQYF
TRBJ1-1 TRBV19 few 12 . TGTGCCAGTAGTTGGGGAGGGGCTGGAGCTTTCTTT CASSWGGAGAFF
TRBJ2-1 TRBV7-9 . 14 TRBD2 TGTGCCAGCAGCTCGGGGGGGCAGTACAATGAGCAGTTCTTC CASSSGGQYNEQFF
TRBJ1-4 TRBV30 . 14 . TGTGCCTGGAGTACCCGCCAGGGAAATGAAAAACTGTTTTTT CAWSTRQGNEKLFF
TRBJ2-3 TRBV5-1 . 14 . TGCGCCAGCAGCTTGGCGGAGATCACAGATACGCAGTATTTT CASSLAEITDTQYF
TRBJ2-3 TRBV5-6 . 15 TRBD1 TGTGCCAGCAGTCCCTATGACAGGGGAACAGATACGCAGTATTTT CASSPYDRGTDTQYF
TRBJ2-3 TRBV9 . 15 . TGTGCCAGCAGCCCCCAGGGGCAGTCCACAGATACGCAGTATTTT CASSPQGQSTDTQYF
TRBJ1-4 TRBV25-1 . 15 TRBD1 TGTGCCAGCAGTTCCCCGGGACAGGGATTCGAAAAACTGTTTTTT CASSSPGQGFEKLFF
TRBJ2-5 TRBV2 few 12 . TGTGCCAGTAACAGGGCAGGGGAGACCCAGTACTTC CASNRAGETQYF
TRBJ1-3 TRBV5-1 . 15 . TGCGCCAGCAGCAGGAATCCGGGGTCTGGAAACACCATATATTTT CASSRNPGSGNTIYF
TRBJ2-7 TRBV5-5 . 13 . TGTGCCAGCAGCTTTCCCCCTACCTACGAGCAGTACTTC CASSFPPTYEQYF
TRBJ2-7 TRBV2 once 15 TRBD2 TGTGCCAGACAGTTGGAGCGGGGGCCCCTGTACGAGCAGTACTTC CARQLERGPLYEQYF
TRBJ1-2 TRBV6-1 . 14 . TGTGCCAGCAGTGAATTCCTAAAAACCTATGGCTACACCTTC CASSEFLKTYGYTF
TRBJ2-1 TRBV29-1 . 15 . TGCAGCGTTGTGAGATCAGGGATCTCGGACAATGAGCAGTTCTTC CSVVRSGISDNEQFF
TRBJ1-2 TRBV19 . 13 TRBD1 TGTGCCAGTAGACAGGGGGAGGCTTATGGCTACACCTTC CASRQGEAYGYTF
TRBJ1-4 TRBV29-1 . 15 . TGCAGCGTTGCCCAGCCGACAGCTCACAATGAAAAACTGTTTTTT CSVAQPTAHNEKLFF
TRBJ1-2 TRBV19 . 13 . TGTGCCAGTTACCCCGGTAGCCCGTATGGCTACACCTTC CASYPGSPYGYTF
TRBJ2-7 TRBV4-1 . 11 . TGCGCCAGCAGCCAAGGAGGGCGGCAGTACTTC CASSQGGRQYF
TRBJ2-1 TRBV5-1 . 18 TRBD2 TGCGCCAGCAGCTCCGGACTAGCGGGGGGGCCACCCTACAATGAGCAGTTCTTC CASSSGLAGGPPYNEQFF
TRBJ2-7 TRBV6-6 . 14 . TGTGCCAGCAGTTCTACAGTCAGCTCCTACGAGCAGTACTTC CASSSTVSSYEQYF
TRBJ2-7 TRBV4-1 . 15 . TGCGCCAGCAGCCCAGGGGGCGGGGGCCCCTACGAGCAGTACTTC CASSPGGGGPYEQYF
TRBJ2-7 TRBV7-8 once 11 . TGTGCCAGCAGCTTAAAAGCCGAGCAGTACTTC CASSLKAEQYF
TRBJ1-2 TRBV29-1 . 11 . TGCAGCGTTGATCCCGTTTATGGCTACACCTTC CSVDPVYGYTF
TRBJ2-7 TRBV21-1 once 16 . TGTGCCAGCAGCAAAGAAGAGGGGGATAACTCCTACGAGCAGTACTTC CASSKEEGDNSYEQYF
TRBJ1-1 TRBV5-6 . 16 TRBD1 TGTGCCAGCAGCATACTAGTCGACAGGGGGATAACTGAAGCTTTCTTT CASSILVDRGITEAFF
TRBJ1-6 TRBV7-3 once 13 . TGTGCCAGCAGCCCCCTGGCAGGTTCACCCCTCCACTTT CASSPLAGSPLHF
TRBJ1-5 TRBV2 once 14 TRBD1 TGTGCCAGCAGTGAGCTCAGGGGGCTTCAGCCCCAGCATTTT CASSELRGLQPQHF
TRBJ2-1 TRBV19 . 15 TRBD1 TGTGCCAGTAGCCTCGGGACAGGGCCATTGGATGAGCAGTTCTTC CASSLGTGPLDEQFF